The clone carrying this TCR beta chain was detected a few times. The antigen is unknown. CDR1 and CDR2 from the germline V gene are SGHVS and FNYEAQ. The CDR3 extends over 13 amino acids. Trimming took off 2 bases at V and 6 bases at J, with 8 bases between the two ends. A template switching step contributed a universal primer site, while unique molecular identifiers were present in the cDNA. TCRdb itself ran the 5' RACE reads through MiXCR, one entry per CDR3 protein. The sample holds around 1.7 million distinct CDR3 sequences, roughly a third seen once. This sample is drawn from a study of identical twins. Study-wide results and limits: Conclusions rested on cross-sectional statistics rather than following the same donors. With monozygotic twins, out-of-frame TCR alpha sharing exceeded what models estimated.

The sequenced sample consisted of cord blood. The chain combines TRBV7-6 with TRBJ1-5; no clear D gene. This clonotype was sampled from a newborn girl in good health. CDR3 sequence reads: CASSLTDGQPQHF. Here the CDR3 DNA reads TGTGCCAGCAGCTTAACGGATGGTCAGCCCCAGCATTTT.